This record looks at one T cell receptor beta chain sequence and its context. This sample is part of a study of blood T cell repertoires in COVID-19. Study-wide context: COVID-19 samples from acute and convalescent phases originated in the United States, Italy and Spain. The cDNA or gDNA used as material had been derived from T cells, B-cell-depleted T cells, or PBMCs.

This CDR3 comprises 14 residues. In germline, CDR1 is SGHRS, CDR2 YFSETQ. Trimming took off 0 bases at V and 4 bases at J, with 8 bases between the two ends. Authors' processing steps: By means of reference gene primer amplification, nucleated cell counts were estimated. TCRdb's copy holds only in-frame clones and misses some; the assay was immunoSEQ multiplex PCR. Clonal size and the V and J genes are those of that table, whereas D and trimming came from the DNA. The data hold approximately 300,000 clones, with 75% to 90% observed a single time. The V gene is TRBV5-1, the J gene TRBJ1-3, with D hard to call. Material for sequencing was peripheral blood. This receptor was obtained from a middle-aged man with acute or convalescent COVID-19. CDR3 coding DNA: TGCGCCAGCAGCTTGGTCTATCCCGGAAACACCATATATTTT. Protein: CASSLVYPGNTIYF.